This TCR beta chain comes out of a study of cytomegalovirus exposure and HLA in healthy donors. General observations from the study: The analysis excluded some indistinguishable V segments, including TRBV6-2 and TRBV6-3.

To note about this clone: Its target is unknown.

PCR used 60 Vbeta primers and 13 Jbeta primers. Produced via immunoSEQ multiplex PCR; TCRdb's table is partial and in-frame only. The sample consists of about 160,000 clones, 70% to 80% of them appearing once. CDR3 length: 16 amino acids. Between the trimmed V and J ends, which lost 4 bases and 3 bases, there was a span of 18 bases. CDR1 KGHSY and CDR2 FQNENV come from the germline V gene. The V gene is TRBV16, the J gene TRBJ2-5, with a weak D call TRBD1 (8 bases). The TCR comes from a man between 40 and 49 years old in good health and CMV-seronegative. The sequencing input was PBMCs. CDR3 coding DNA: TGTGCCAGCAGCCTCCCAGGGGGCGGGGGTGAAGAGACCCAGTACTTC. It specifies CASSLPGGGGEETQYF. The full variable domain, with the rest looked up from reference TRBV16 and TRBJ2-5, is GEEVAQTPKHLVRGEGQKAKLYCAPIKGHSYVFWYQQVLKNEFKFLISFQNENVFDETGMPKERFSAKCLPNSPCSLEIQATKLEDSAVYFCASSLPGGGGEETQYFGPGTRLLVL.